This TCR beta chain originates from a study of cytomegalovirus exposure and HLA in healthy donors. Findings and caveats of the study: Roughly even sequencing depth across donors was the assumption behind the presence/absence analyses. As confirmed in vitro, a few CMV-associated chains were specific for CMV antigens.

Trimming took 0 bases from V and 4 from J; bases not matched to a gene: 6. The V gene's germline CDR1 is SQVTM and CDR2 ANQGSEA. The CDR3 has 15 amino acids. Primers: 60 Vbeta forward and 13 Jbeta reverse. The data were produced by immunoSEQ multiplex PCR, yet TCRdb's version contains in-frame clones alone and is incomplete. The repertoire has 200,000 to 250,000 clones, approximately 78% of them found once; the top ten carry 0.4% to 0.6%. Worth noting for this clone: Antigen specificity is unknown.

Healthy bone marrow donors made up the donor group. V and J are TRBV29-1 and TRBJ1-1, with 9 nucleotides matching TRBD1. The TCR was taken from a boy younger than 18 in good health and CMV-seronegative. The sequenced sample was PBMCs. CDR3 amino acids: CSVEDLDRGITEAFF. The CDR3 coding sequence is TGCAGCGTTGAAGATTTGGACAGGGGAATCACTGAAGCTTTCTTT.